This T cell receptor beta chain was recorded in a study of T-cell reconstitution after alpha-beta-depleted transplantation in children. As it was prepared, the TCRbeta library received unique molecular identifiers. Using its own MiXCR run on the PCR reads, TCRdb lists one record per CDR3 protein. This table holds 700,000 to 850,000 distinct CDR3 sequences, about 15% found once. This clonotype showed up just a few times. Per the germline V gene, CDR1 is SGHRS and CDR2 is YFSETQ. Trimming removed 3 bases from V and 0 bases from J; junction bases left unmatched: 14. The CDR3 totals 20 residues. The chain recombines TRBV5-1 with TRBJ2-1; 11 bases fit TRBD2. Sequences were derived from PBMCs, mostly from graft donor cells, sampled 360 days after TCRalphabeta/CD19-depleted stem cell transplant. The sequence was collected from a male patient aged 10 to 17 who had a stem cell transplant for acute lymphoblastic leukemia, so the T cells may come from the graft donor. In nucleotides, the CDR3 is TGCGCCAGCAGCTCACCCAACTCCTTTAGCGGGAGGGGCTCCTACAATGAGCAGTTCTTC. It codes for CASSSPNSFSGRGSYNEQFF.